Below are 18 T cell receptor beta chains sequenced from a single sample in a study of blood T cell repertoires in COVID-19. Sequencing was performed with immunoSEQ multiplex PCR; in TCRdb, only in-frame clones are kept and a portion is missing. The data contain 350,000 to 400,000 clones, roughly 86% of them singletons. The sample was PBMCs or T cells enriched from blood (not recorded which). The source of these receptors is a woman in her 30s who had recovered from COVID-19.

The genes are TRBV2 and TRBJ1-2; TRBD1 is a possible D gene (6 bases). CDR3 size: 14 residues. V lost 6 bases, J lost 2 bases, and 13 bases lay in between. CDR1 is SNHLY, CDR2 FYNNEI, per germline. CDR3 loop: CASRSDRENYGYTF. The CDR3 DNA is TGTGCCAGCAGATCGGACAGAGAAAACTATGGCTACACCTTC.

The V and J genes are TRBV5-4 and TRBJ1-2, with TRBD1 identical over 8 bases. With V trimmed by 4 bases and J by 1 base, 3 bases remained unmatched. There are 14 residues in the CDR3. The germline gives CDR1 SGHNT, CDR2 YYREEE (reference sequence). The CDR3 DNA reads as TGTGCCAGCAGCCCACAGGGGGGTAACTATGGCTACACCTTC. Encoded protein: CASSPQGGNYGYTF.

The gene calls are TRBV7-9 and TRBJ2-3, with D possibly matching TRBD2 (6 bases). The CDR3 length is 10 residues. V shed 11 bases and J shed 5 bases, with 8 bases lying between them. The germline gives CDR1 SEHNR, CDR2 FQNEAQ (reference sequence). The CDR3: CAGGIDTQYF. For the CDR3, the DNA is TGTGCCGGGGGGATAGATACGCAGTATTTT. The full variable domain, completed using reference TRBV7-9 and TRBJ2-3, is DTGVSQNPRHKITKRGQNVTFRCDPISEHNRLYWYRQTLGQGPEFLTYFQNEAQLEKSRLLSDRFSAERPKGSFSTLEIQRTEQGDSAMYLCAGGIDTQYFGPGTRLTVL.

The J gene is TRBJ1-1, the V gene TRBV11-2; D remains unclear. The germline V and J ends were trimmed by 5 bases and 1 base, with 5 bases remaining between them. Germline loops: CDR1 SGHAT, CDR2 FQNNGV. The CDR3 has 12 amino acids. The CDR3 sequence: CASSRQNTEAFF. DNA of the CDR3: TGTGCCAGCAGCCGACAGAACACTGAAGCTTTCTTT.

The CDR3 nucleotides read TGTGCCAGCGTATCACTTCTCCATAATGAGCAGTTCTTC. It is translated as CASVSLLHNEQFF. The rearrangement joins TRBV18 to TRBJ2-1; no reliable D call. Germline CDR1 is KGHSH and CDR2 is LQKENI. V was trimmed by 8 bases and J by 7 bases, leaving 15 bases between them. This CDR3 contains 13 residues.

This clone was seen just once. The rearrangement joins TRBV7-2 to TRBJ2-7; possible D gene TRBD2, 6 bases. Germline CDR1 reads SGHTA; CDR2 reads FQGNSA. The V gene lost 2 bases and the J gene lost 4 bases, with 12 bases spanning the gap. The length of the CDR3 is 14 residues. The CDR3: CASSLSQGGYEQYF. In DNA form, the CDR3 reads TGTGCCAGCAGCTTAAGTCAGGGAGGTTACGAGCAGTACTTC. Based on the CDR3 plus reference TRBV7-2 and TRBJ2-7, the full variable domain is GAGVSQSPSNKVTEKGKDVELRCDPISGHTALYWYRQSLGQGLEFLIYFQGNSAPDKSGLPSDRFSAERTGGSVSTLTIQRTQQEDSAVYLCASSLSQGGYEQYFGPGTRLTVT.

J is TRBJ2-7 and V is TRBV6-6, with D tentatively TRBD1 (7 bases). Germline V gene lookup returns CDR1 MNHNY and CDR2 SVGAGI (reference sequence). Trimming left V 2 bases short and J 2 bases short, with 13 bases between. This CDR3 region has 15 residues. The CDR3 spells CASSYGRGATYEQYF. The CDR3 DNA sequence: TGTGCCAGCAGTTACGGCAGGGGGGCTACCTACGAGCAGTACTTC.

The rearrangement links TRBV5-6 to TRBJ2-1; D is perhaps TRBD2 (6 bases). This CDR3 is built from 16 residues. CDR1 is SGHDT, CDR2 YYEEEE, per germline. Trimming cost V 0 bases and J 6 bases, with 16 bases left between them. The CDR3 DNA sequence: TGTGCCAGCAGCTTGGCCAGGAGGGCCCGGAGCAATGAGCAGTTCTTC. This gives the protein CASSLARRARSNEQFF.

The chain has TRBV9 and TRBJ1-1; TRBD1 matches at 7 bases. The CDR3 is made up of 14 amino acids. V trimming: 4 bases; J trimming: 6 bases; junction bases outside the gene matches: 9. Germline CDR1 is SGDLS and CDR2 is YYNGEE. CDR3 loop: CASSPRTGVPEAFF. CDR3 in DNA: TGTGCCAGCAGCCCTCGTACAGGGGTCCCTGAAGCTTTCTTT.

In DNA form, the CDR3 reads TGCGCCAGCTCAGGACAGGGGAGTAAATCCTACGAGCAGTACTTC. It translates to CASSGQGSKSYEQYF. V and J are TRBV5-1 and TRBJ2-7; 9 bases match TRBD1. The CDR3 has 15 amino acids. V dropped 7 bases and J dropped 1; count of bases not matched to a gene: 9. CDR1 and CDR2 (germline): SGHRS, YFSETQ. The variable domain in full, with the rest retrieved from reference TRBV5-1 and TRBJ2-7, is KAGVTQTPRYLIKTRGQQVTLSCSPISGHRSVSWYQQTPGQGLQFLFEYFSETQRNKGNFPGRFSGRQFSNSRSEMNVSTLELGDSALYLCASSGQGSKSYEQYFGPGTRLTVT.

Turning to this clone: The junction departs from the called germline gene at one end, perhaps through a read error. The chain employs TRBV7-7 and TRBJ2-2; D is possibly TRBD1 (5 bases). CDR3 length: 16 amino acids. Germline lookup yields CDR1 SSHAT and CDR2 FNYEAQ (reference sequence). The CDR3 spells CASSLNIGQGTGELFF. The CDR3 region has the DNA TGTGCTAGCAGCTTAAATATTGGGCAGGGCACCGGGGAGCTGTTTTTT.

In DNA, the CDR3 is TGTGCCTGGAGTCCCTCCGTGGATACGCAGTATTTT. Encoded protein: CAWSPSVDTQYF. The J gene is TRBJ2-3, the V gene TRBV30, with D hard to call. Germline V CDR1 and CDR2: GTSNPN, SVGIG (reference sequence). V was pared by 2 bases and J by 6 bases, with 9 bases between. The length of the CDR3 is 12 residues.

This clone was seen a single time. The chain has TRBV9 and TRBJ2-7; D gene unclear. Germline V gene lookup returns CDR1 SGDLS and CDR2 YYNGEE. V lost 0 bases, J lost 3 bases, and 7 bases lay in between. CDR3 length equals 13 residues. CDR3 amino acids: CASSVATDYEQYF. For the CDR3, the DNA is TGTGCCAGCAGCGTAGCTACAGACTACGAGCAGTACTTC.

V gene TRBV7-9 combines with J gene TRBJ1-1; D may be TRBD1 (5 bases). Trimming cost V 3 bases and J 3 bases, with 11 bases left between them. The CDR3 has 14 residues. Germline CDR1 is SEHNR and CDR2 is FQNEAQ (reference sequence). The CDR3 reads CASSFQGLDTEAFF. As DNA, the CDR3 is TGTGCCAGCAGCTTTCAGGGTTTGGACACTGAAGCTTTCTTT.

This chain uses TRBV5-1 with TRBJ2-5; D perhaps matches TRBD1 (5 bases). V was pared by 1 base and J by 4 bases, with 17 bases between. The CDR3 sequence is 16 residues long. Germline CDR1 SGHRS, CDR2 YFSETQ. The CDR3 loop reads CASSLLGPVTGETQYF. The CDR3 region has the DNA TGCGCCAGCAGCTTGCTAGGCCCGGTAACAGGAGAGACCCAGTACTTC.

The chain joins TRBV11-2 to TRBJ2-7; 8 bases agree with TRBD2. The CDR3 covers 16 residues. V trimming: 6 bases; J trimming: 4 bases; junction bases outside the gene matches: 14. Germline-derived CDR1 and CDR2 are SGHAT and FQNNGV. CDR3 region: CASSSHRSGGLYEQYF. CDR3 nucleotides: TGTGCCAGCAGTTCGCACCGGAGCGGGGGACTATACGAGCAGTACTTC. Full variable domain (rest looked up from reference TRBV11-2 and TRBJ2-7): EAGVAQSPRYKIIEKRQSVAFWCNPISGHATLYWYQQILGQGPKLLIQFQNNGVVDDSQLPKDRFSAERLKGVDSTLKIQPAKLEDSAVYLCASSSHRSGGLYEQYFGPGTRLTVT.

V usage is TRBV28 and J usage is TRBJ2-7, with D perhaps matching TRBD1 (6 bases). Germline values: CDR1 MDHEN, CDR2 SYDVKM. This CDR3 region has 14 residues. V was clipped by 2 bases and J by 4 bases, with 12 bases between them. The CDR3 reads CASSLRDISYEQYF. Here the CDR3 DNA reads TGTGCCAGCAGTTTACGGGACATTTCATACGAGCAGTACTTC. Looking up the rest from reference TRBV28 and TRBJ2-7 gives the full variable domain: DVKVTQSSRYLVKRTGEKVFLECVQDMDHENMFWYRQDPGLGLRLIYFSYDVKMKEKGDIPEGYSVSREKKERFSLILESASTNQTSMYLCASSLRDISYEQYFGPGTRLTVT.

This chain uses TRBV13 with TRBJ2-7; weak D call: TRBD1 (7 bases). Germline-derived CDR1 and CDR2 are PRHDT and FYEKMQ (reference sequence). This CDR3 has 14 residues. Trimming left V 0 bases short and J 4 bases short, with 10 bases between. The CDR3 bases are TGTGCCAGCAGCTTAGGCAGGGGGAGGTACGAGCAGTACTTC. Its translation: CASSLGRGRYEQYF.